Detailed here is one TCR beta chain. The record originates from a study of blood T cell repertoires in COVID-19. Sequencing used immunoSEQ multiplex PCR; TCRdb keeps in-frame clones, though not all of them. The data show roughly 310,000 clones, roughly nine tenths seen once. In germline, CDR1 is MNHEY, CDR2 SVGEGT. The CDR3 totals 12 residues. V dropped 6 bases and J dropped 4 bases, with 8 bases sitting between them. The rearrangement uses TRBV6-2 or TRBV6-3 and TRBJ2-3; D remains ambiguous. The clonotype originates from a man in his sixties who had recovered from COVID-19. What was sequenced was PBMCs or T cells enriched from blood (not recorded which). CDR3 protein: CASSTYPDTQYF. As DNA, the CDR3 is TGTGCCAGCAGCACCTATCCAGATACGCAGTATTTT.